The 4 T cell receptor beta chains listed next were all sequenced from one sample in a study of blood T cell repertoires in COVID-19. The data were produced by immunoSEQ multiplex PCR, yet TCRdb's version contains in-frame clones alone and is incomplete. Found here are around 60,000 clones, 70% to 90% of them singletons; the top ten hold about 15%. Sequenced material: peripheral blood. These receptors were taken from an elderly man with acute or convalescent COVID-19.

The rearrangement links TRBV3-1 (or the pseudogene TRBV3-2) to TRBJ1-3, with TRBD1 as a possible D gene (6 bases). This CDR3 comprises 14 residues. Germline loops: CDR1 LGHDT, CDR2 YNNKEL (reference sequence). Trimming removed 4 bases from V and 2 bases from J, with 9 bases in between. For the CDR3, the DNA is TGTGCCAGCAGCCGAACAGGGACTGGAAACACCATATATTTT. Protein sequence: CASSRTGTGNTIYF.

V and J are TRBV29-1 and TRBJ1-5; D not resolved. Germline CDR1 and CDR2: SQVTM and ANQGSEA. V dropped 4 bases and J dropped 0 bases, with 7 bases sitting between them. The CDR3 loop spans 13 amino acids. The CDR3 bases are TGCAGCGTTGTAGTGAATAGCAATCAGCCCCAGCATTTT. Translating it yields CSVVVNSNQPQHF.

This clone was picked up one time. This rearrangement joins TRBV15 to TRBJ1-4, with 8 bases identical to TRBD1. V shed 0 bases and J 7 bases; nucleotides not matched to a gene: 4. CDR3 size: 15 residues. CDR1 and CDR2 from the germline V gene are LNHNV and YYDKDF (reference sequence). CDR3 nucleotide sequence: TGTGCCACCAGCAGAGACAGGGGGCACGGTGAAAAACTGTTTTTT. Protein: CATSRDRGHGEKLFF.

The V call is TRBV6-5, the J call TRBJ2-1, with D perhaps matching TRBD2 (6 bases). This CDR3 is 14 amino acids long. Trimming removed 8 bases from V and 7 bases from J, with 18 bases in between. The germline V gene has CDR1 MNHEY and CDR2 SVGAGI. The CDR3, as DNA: TGTGCCAGCTTGGCGGGGCAGGGTAGGAATGAGCAGTTCTTC. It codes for CASLAGQGRNEQFF.